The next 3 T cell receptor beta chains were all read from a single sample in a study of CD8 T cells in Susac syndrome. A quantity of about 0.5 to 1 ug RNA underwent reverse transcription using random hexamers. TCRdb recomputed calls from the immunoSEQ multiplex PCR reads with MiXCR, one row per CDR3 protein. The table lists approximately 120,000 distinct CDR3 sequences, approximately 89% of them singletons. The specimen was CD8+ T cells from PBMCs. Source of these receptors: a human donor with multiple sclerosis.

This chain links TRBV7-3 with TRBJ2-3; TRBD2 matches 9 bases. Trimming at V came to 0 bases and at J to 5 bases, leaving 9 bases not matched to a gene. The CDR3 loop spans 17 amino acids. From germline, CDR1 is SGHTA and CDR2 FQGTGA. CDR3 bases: TGTGCCAGCAGCTTAACGTACGAGGCGGGAGGGGAAGATACGCAGTATTTT. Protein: CASSLTYEAGGEDTQYF.

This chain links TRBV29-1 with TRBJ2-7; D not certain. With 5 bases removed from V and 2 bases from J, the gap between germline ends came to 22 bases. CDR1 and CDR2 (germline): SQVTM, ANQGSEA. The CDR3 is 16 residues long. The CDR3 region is CSVPNSGPDHPYEQYF. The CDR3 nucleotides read TGCAGCGTTCCTAACTCGGGTCCGGACCATCCCTACGAGCAGTACTTC.

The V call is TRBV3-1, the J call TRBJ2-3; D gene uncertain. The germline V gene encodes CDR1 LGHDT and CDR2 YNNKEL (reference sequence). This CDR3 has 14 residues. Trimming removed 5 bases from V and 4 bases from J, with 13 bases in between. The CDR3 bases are TGTGCCAGCAGCAATAGCAGTTCGGCAGATACGCAGTATTTT. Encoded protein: CASSNSSSADTQYF.